This TCR beta chain was identified during a study of somatic mutations in cytotoxic T cells in rheumatoid arthritis. General observations from the study: Age-dependent increases in CD8+ clonality occurred in rheumatoid arthritis patients but not in healthy controls. There were about an eighth of the 65 patients in whom the largest CD8+ clone exceeded 20% of CD8+ cells.

The table came from immunoSEQ multiplex PCR; TCRdb's copy has only in-frame clones and leaves some out. The sample consists of approximately 30,000 clones, 75% to 90% of them appearing once. V was pared by 3 bases and J by 5 bases, with 23 bases between. Germline V gene sequence: CDR1 SGHTA, CDR2 FQGTGA. The CDR3 length is 17 residues. A note on this clone: Its matching antigen is unknown.

Material: CD8+ T cells sorted from blood. This clonotype originated in an adult with rheumatoid arthritis. The genes are TRBV7-3 and TRBJ2-7; D possibly corresponds to TRBD1 (5 bases). Here the CDR3 DNA reads TGTGCCAGCAGCTTTGATTCGCCGGCGTGCAGGGTCCACGAGCAGTACTTC. It specifies CASSFDSPACRVHEQYF.